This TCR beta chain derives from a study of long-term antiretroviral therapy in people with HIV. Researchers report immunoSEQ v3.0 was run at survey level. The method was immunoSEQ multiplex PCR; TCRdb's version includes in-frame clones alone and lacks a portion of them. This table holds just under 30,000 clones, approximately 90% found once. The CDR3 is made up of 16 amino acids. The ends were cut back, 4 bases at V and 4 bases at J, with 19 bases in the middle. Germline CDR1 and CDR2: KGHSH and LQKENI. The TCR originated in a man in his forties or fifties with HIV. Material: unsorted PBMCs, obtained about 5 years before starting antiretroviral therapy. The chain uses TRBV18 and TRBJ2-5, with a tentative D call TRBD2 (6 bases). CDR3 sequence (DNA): TGTGCCAGCTCACTAGGTCTGGCGGGGCCTAGAGAGACCCAGTACTTC. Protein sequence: CASSLGLAGPRETQYF.